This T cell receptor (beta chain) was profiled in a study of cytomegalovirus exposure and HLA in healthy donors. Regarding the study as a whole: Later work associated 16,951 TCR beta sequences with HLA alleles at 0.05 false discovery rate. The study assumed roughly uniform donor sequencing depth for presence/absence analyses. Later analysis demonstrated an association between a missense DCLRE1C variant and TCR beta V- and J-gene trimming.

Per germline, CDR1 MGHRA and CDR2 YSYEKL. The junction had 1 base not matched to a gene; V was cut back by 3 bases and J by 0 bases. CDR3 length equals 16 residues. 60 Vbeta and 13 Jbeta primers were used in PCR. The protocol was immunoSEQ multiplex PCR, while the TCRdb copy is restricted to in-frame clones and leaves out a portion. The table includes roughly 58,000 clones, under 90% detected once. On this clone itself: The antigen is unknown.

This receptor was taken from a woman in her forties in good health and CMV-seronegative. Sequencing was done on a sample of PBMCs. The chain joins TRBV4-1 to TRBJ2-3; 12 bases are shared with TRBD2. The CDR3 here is CASSQGTSGSTDTQYF. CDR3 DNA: TGCGCCAGCAGCCAGGGGACTAGCGGGAGCACAGATACGCAGTATTTT.